This TCR beta chain was profiled in a study of shared clonotypes between healthy human individuals. Study conclusions and caveats: Represented diversity (both genetic and exposure-history) was limited by the small number of donors. Researchers sampled blood only, noting tissue repertoires likely differ.

For this clone: Antigen specificity is unknown.

The repertoire was sequenced with immunoSEQ multiplex PCR; TCRdb's copy has only in-frame clones and lacks some. The table shows around 2,000,000 clones, with just under 95% occurring only once. CD45RO-negative, CCR7-selected cells formed the naive CD8 fraction, which excluded terminally differentiated effector memory CD45RA+ cells. There are 15 residues in the CDR3. The germline gives CDR1 PRHDT, CDR2 FYEKMQ (reference sequence). V trimming: 5 bases; J trimming: 7 bases; junction bases outside the gene matches: 9. The chain joins TRBV13 to TRBJ2-2; 8 bases map to TRBD1. The sequencing sample was made of naive CD8+ T cells sorted from blood. The sequence derives from a man in his late teens or twenties in good health. The CDR3 sequence: CASSLRGPKGGELFF. The CDR3 bases are TGTGCCAGCAGCCTCAGGGGGCCAAAGGGCGGGGAGCTGTTTTTT.